The 4 T cell receptor beta chains below all came from one sample that was sequenced in a study of blood T cell repertoires in COVID-19. Sequencing used immunoSEQ multiplex PCR; TCRdb keeps in-frame clones, though not all of them. In the table there are some 150,000 clones, approximately 80% of which are singletons. The sample taken for sequencing was peripheral blood. The receptors here all came from a human donor in a cohort sampled during active COVID-19.

This chain links TRBV11-2 with TRBJ2-3, with D perhaps matching TRBD2 (6 bases). The germline gives CDR1 SGHAT, CDR2 FQNNGV. V was cut by 2 bases and J by 4 bases, with 13 bases left in between. This CDR3 contains 15 residues. DNA for the CDR3: TGTGCCAGCAGCTTACAGCTCGGCGGGGCAGATACGCAGTATTTT. Protein product: CASSLQLGGADTQYF.

This chain links TRBV6-5 with TRBJ2-1; a possible D gene is TRBD1 (6 bases). The germline gives CDR1 MNHEY, CDR2 SVGAGI. Between the trimmed V and J ends, which lost 6 bases and 7 bases, there was a span of 13 bases. This CDR3 has 13 amino acids. The CDR3 DNA sequence: TGTGCCAGCAGCCGTGGACAGACTAATGAGCAGTTCTTC. It encodes CASSRGQTNEQFF.

A word on this clone: Other nucleotide sequences from this sample produce the same CDR3. The V and J genes are TRBV5-4 and TRBJ2-6; TRBD2 matches 8 bases. With V trimmed by 4 bases and J by 3 bases, 6 bases remained unmatched. The CDR3 spans 16 residues. Per germline, CDR1 SGHNT and CDR2 YYREEE (reference sequence). CDR3 sequence: CASSPTGGLGANVLTF. CDR3 bases: TGTGCCAGCAGCCCCACGGGGGGGCTTGGGGCCAACGTCCTGACTTTC. The complete variable domain, with remaining parts taken from reference TRBV5-4 and TRBJ2-6, reads ETGVTQSPTHLIKTRGQQVTLRCSSQSGHNTVSWYQQALGQGPQFIFQYYREEENGRGNFPPRFSGLQFPNYSSELNVNALELDDSALYLCASSPTGGLGANVLTFGAGSRLTVL.

The chain carries TRBV6-5 and TRBJ1-1; a weak D match, TRBD1 (6 bases). In germline, CDR1 is MNHEY, CDR2 SVGAGI. The germline V and J ends were trimmed by 6 bases and 4 bases, with 12 bases remaining between them. This CDR3 is 13 amino acids long. CDR3 DNA sequence: TGTGCCAGCAGCAGGGGTTGGAGCACTGAAGCTTTCTTT. Encoded protein: CASSRGWSTEAFF.